The 8 T cell receptor beta chains in this list originate from one sample, sequenced in a study of blood T cells in healthy people across ages. Primed by a sample-barcoded 5' primer and a J-beta primer mix, a second PCR proceeded for 7 to 11 cycles. TCRdb used MiXCR to reprocess the 5' RACE reads, holding one entry per CDR3 protein. The sample yields 1.5 million to 2 million distinct CDR3 sequences, just under 50% seen once. Sequenced sample: blood. The receptors were gathered from a woman aged 35 to 49 in good health.

The chain links TRBV5-1 to TRBJ2-3; 8 bases agree with TRBD1. CDR3 size: 14 residues. Germline V gives CDR1 SGHRS, CDR2 YFSETQ. V lost 4 bases to trimming and J lost 4 bases; unmatched junction nucleotides: 5. The DNA for the CDR3 is TGCGCCAGCAGCCCGACAGGGGAGCCAGATACGCAGTATTTT. It encodes CASSPTGEPDTQYF.

This clonotype was observed a few times. The genes are TRBV7-2 and TRBJ2-3; 9 nucleotides align to TRBD1. This CDR3 is built from 15 residues. Germline lookup yields CDR1 SGHTA and CDR2 FQGNSA. Trimming removed 2 bases from V and 4 bases from J; junction bases left unmatched: 4. In nucleotides, the CDR3 is TGTGCCAGCAGCTTAAGGGGACAGGGTTCAGATACGCAGTATTTT. Translation gives CASSLRGQGSDTQYF. The whole variable domain, filled in from reference TRBV7-2 and TRBJ2-3, reads GAGVSQSPSNKVTEKGKDVELRCDPISGHTALYWYRQSLGQGLEFLIYFQGNSAPDKSGLPSDRFSAERTGGSVSTLTIQRTQQEDSAVYLCASSLRGQGSDTQYFGPGTRLTVL.

V and J are TRBV11-3 and TRBJ2-1; 11 positions match TRBD1. The germline V gene encodes CDR1 SGHNT and CDR2 YENEEA. This CDR3 spans 17 amino acids. The ends lost 5 bases at V and 6 bases at J; junction bases unmatched: 12. CDR3 residues: CASSPRTGGAAGNEQFF. For the CDR3, the DNA is TGTGCCAGCAGCCCTCGGACAGGGGGCGCCGCGGGCAATGAGCAGTTCTTC. Complete variable domain (other parts from reference TRBV11-3 and TRBJ2-1): EAGVVQSPRYKIIEKKQPVAFWCNPISGHNTLYWYLQNLGQGPELLIRYENEEAVDDSQLPKDRFSAERLKGVDSTLKIQPAELGDSAVYLCASSPRTGGAAGNEQFFGPGTRLTVL.

This clonotype was observed a few times. The chain joins TRBV3-1 to TRBJ2-1; TRBD2 matches at 9 bases. The CDR3 totals 15 residues. The germline CDR1 and CDR2 sequences are LGHDT and YNNKEL (reference sequence). Trimming took 0 bases from V and 14 from J; bases not matched to a gene: 11. CDR3 loop: CASSQEPISGGPEFF. In nucleotides, the CDR3 is TGTGCCAGCAGCCAAGAGCCGATAAGCGGGGGGCCGGAGTTCTTC.

The rearrangement joins TRBV4-3 to TRBJ2-1; D call uncertain. The germline gives CDR1 LGHNA, CDR2 YSLEER. This CDR3 is 13 amino acids long. Trimming left V 0 bases short and J 14 bases short, with 14 bases between. The CDR3 protein is CASSQEIFSREFF. The CDR3 DNA follows: TGCGCCAGCAGCCAAGAGATATTCTCCCGGGAGTTCTTC.

This chain connects TRBV5-6 to TRBJ2-7; no reliable D call. The DNA matches TRBJ2-5 better at its end, which makes the J call doubtful. CDR3 length: 15 amino acids. The V gene's germline CDR1 is SGHDT and CDR2 YYEEEE. CDR3 sequence: CASSFWAQGQETQYF. The CDR3 DNA reads TGTGCCAGCAGCTTTTGGGCCCAAGGACAAGAGACCCAGTACTTC.

V usage is TRBV12-3 or TRBV12-4 and J usage is TRBJ1-5; 9 nucleotides align to TRBD1. CDR3 size: 15 residues. V lost 2 bases to trimming and J lost 12 bases; unmatched junction nucleotides: 11. The CDR3 nucleotides are TGTGCCAGCAGTTTATGGGACAGGGTGCGTTGGGGCCAGCATTTT. This translates into CASSLWDRVRWGQHF.

This clonotype turned up a few times. The chain couples TRBV9 to TRBJ2-7; D may be TRBD1 (5 bases). The CDR3 length is 16 residues. Germline V gene sequence: CDR1 SGDLS, CDR2 YYNGEE. V lost 2 bases to trimming and J lost 5 bases, with 20 bases between them. The CDR3 region has the DNA TGTGCCAGCAGCGTGGGGAAGGGGTCTGTTAGTGACGAGCAGTACTTC. Protein: CASSVGKGSVSDEQYF.